The source of this TCR beta chain is a study of blood T cells in healthy people across ages. Findings and caveats of the study: Compared with aged donors, long-lived donors showed fewer expanded clones, suggesting selection. Estimates of diversity drawn from one million T cells were considered underestimates.

This clonotype was recorded a few times. Antigen: not known. Peripheral blood was drawn, about 10 milliliters per donor. The authors ran a second PCR of about 6 to 12 cycles using a sample-barcoded 5' primer and a J-beta primer mix. Using its own MiXCR run on the 5' RACE reads, TCRdb lists one record per CDR3 protein. This sample carries a few hundred thousand distinct CDR3 sequences, approximately 25% of them seen once, and the ten largest clones take less than 20%. Germline V gene lookup returns CDR1 SGHTA and CDR2 FQGNSA. CDR3 length equals 17 residues. V shed 1 base and J 4 bases; nucleotides not matched to a gene: 7.

The J gene is TRBJ2-2, the V gene TRBV7-2; the match to TRBD1 covers 9 bases. The sequenced material came from blood. The receptor was derived from a woman aged 70-85 years in good health. The CDR3 DNA follows: TGTGCCAGCAGCTTAGTCTCCGGGACAGGGACCACCGGGGAGCTGTTTTTT. This gives the protein CASSLVSGTGTTGELFF.